The clone carrying this T cell receptor (beta chain) was seen only a few times. This entry belongs to a study of blood T cell repertoires in COVID-19. Assay used: immunoSEQ multiplex PCR; TCRdb lists only in-frame clones, some missing. The table lists around 150,000 clones, 84% of them singletons, with 8.5% to 9% in the top ten. The CDR3 has 18 residues. CDR1 MNHEY and CDR2 SVGEGT come from the germline V gene. V shed 6 bases, J shed 5 bases, and the junction held 12 bases outside the gene matches. The chain employs TRBV6-2 or TRBV6-3 and TRBJ2-6, with 11 bases identical to TRBD1. The TCR sequence derives from a man aged 25-40 years with COVID-19, enrolled during active disease. The source material was peripheral blood. The CDR3 region is CASSPGTGGTGWANVLTF. The CDR3 DNA follows: TGTGCCAGCAGCCCTGGGACAGGGGGTACCGGATGGGCCAACGTCCTGACTTTC.